This TCR beta chain was profiled in a study of blood T cell repertoires in COVID-19 (dated by TCRdb to the early 2020s). The study in broad terms: Samples covering the acute and convalescent phases of COVID-19 were provided by collaborators in the United States, Italy and Spain. The prospective study material was composed of cDNA or gDNA derived from T cells, B-cell-depleted T cells, or PBMCs. Deeply sampled blood TCRbeta repertoires from subjects exposed to, actively infected with, or recovered from COVID-19 were included in the dataset. The repertoires were made available in a free public database intended to serve as a resource for research on the immune response to SARS-CoV-2. The samples were drawn from two sources: the first 160 participants of the ongoing ImmuneRACE study, and fewer than 1,500 subjects contributed by 6 global collaborators. A de-identified subject ID, COVID-19 status, age in years and sex were almost always included in the sample metadata. Where available, HLA class I and class II types were taken from metadata supplied by the sample provider and were not determined by assay-based typing. The paper as a whole reports these results and caveats: Clinical and demographic metadata were provided uncurated, with the amount varying by source and participant.

Its CDR3 holds 13 amino acids, cysteine through phenylalanine. The kept DNA is CDR3 alone, 39 bases in frame from the first base. Trimmed from V: 5 bases; trimmed from J: 8 bases; junction bases lacking a gene match: 6. CDR1 and CDR2, per the germline V gene, are SGHVS and FNYEAQ. The immunoSEQ Assay, a bias-controlled multiplex PCR, was used to amplify TCRbeta CDR3 regions from genomic DNA. As for how the authors treated the data: The number of nucleated cells in each sample was estimated by amplification of reference gene primers within the assay. Sequence reads were collapsed and filtered to measure the absolute abundance of every unique TCRbeta CDR3 rearrangement. For each sample, productive Simpson clonality was calculated by taking the square root of Simpson's diversity index across productive rearrangements. This immuneACCESS table, as held by TCRdb, lists in-frame sequences with V and J called but not all clones. Of the missing ones, under half trace to an unresolved V gene in checked studies; the others have no known cause. V, J and clone size are taken as reported in that table, and D and trimming were inferred from the DNA itself. The sample table records approximately 500,000 clones; roughly 88% of these occur just once. The ten largest make up around 1.9% of the sample.

Remarks on this clone: Its antigen is not yet known. No much larger clone is present one base from it, and per-base qualities are unavailable.

Participants in the prospective study were enrolled through a virtual design, were aged 18 to 89 years, and lived in approximately 24 United States geographic areas. In the prospective study, cohorts were assigned on the basis of participant-reported clinical history obtained from a screening survey and a study questionnaire. Recovered participants in ImmuneRACE Cohort 3 were defined as having two consecutive negative NP/OP PCR tests, clearance from a healthcare professional, or resolution of symptoms. Mobile phlebotomists in the prospective study collected whole blood, serum and a nasopharyngeal or oropharyngeal swab from every participant. Participants in the prospective study had the option to provide additional blood draws and questionnaires over a roughly 2-month period. Blood samples from the prospective study were shipped frozen or at room temperature prior to DNA extraction.

Recombination linked TRBV7-6 to TRBJ2-1; 7 central bases correspond to TRBD2. Sequenced material: PBMCs or T cells enriched from blood (not recorded which). The receptor's source is a woman in her thirties or forties who had recovered from COVID-19. The CDR3 corresponds to CASSLGTTYEQFF. The DNA is as follows: TGTGCCAGCAGCCTTGGGACTACATATGAGCAGTTCTTC.